This T cell receptor (beta chain) was sequenced for a study of blood T cell repertoires in COVID-19. There are 15 residues in the CDR3. J was trimmed by 3 bases and V by 5 bases; bases with no gene match: 9. Germline-derived CDR1 and CDR2 are MNHEY and SVGAGI. Data came from immunoSEQ multiplex PCR; TCRdb stores just in-frame clones and leaves some out. The table includes some 250,000 clones, around nine tenths detected once. Specimen: peripheral blood. The sequence was collected from a woman aged 35 to 49 who had recovered from COVID-19. V is TRBV6-5 and J is TRBJ1-2; 7 bases match TRBD1. Written as DNA, the CDR3 is TGTGCCAGCAGTCTGCAAGGGGGCTCGCACTATGGCTACACCTTC. It encodes CASSLQGGSHYGYTF.